The 20 T cell receptor beta chains listed next were all sequenced from one sample in a study of T-cell reconstitution after alpha-beta-depleted transplantation in children. Construction of the TCRbeta library involved unique molecular identifiers. Each CDR3 protein is one row after TCRdb ran MiXCR on the PCR reads. The sample has a few hundred thousand distinct CDR3 sequences, about a tenth seen once. Material: PBMCs from the stem cell graft donor, obtained from the stem cell graft. The source is a human donor who donated a stem cell graft to a child with acute lymphoblastic leukemia.

This clonotype was seen once. V is TRBV10-3 and J is TRBJ2-7, with 10 positions matching TRBD1. CDR1 is ENHRY, CDR2 SYGVKD, per germline. The CDR3 has 14 residues. The junction had 5 bases not matched to a gene; V was cut back by 6 bases and J by 3 bases. The CDR3 nucleotides read TGTGCCATCAGAGGGACAGGGGTGGGCTACGAGCAGTACTTC. Its protein product is CAIRGTGVGYEQYF.

This clonotype was detected a few times. The chain recombines TRBV10-3 with TRBJ2-1; either TRBD1 or TRBD2 may fit D (5 bases each). V was shortened by 6 bases and J by 6 bases, with 21 bases between the two germline ends. The CDR3 is made up of 16 amino acids. Germline assignment: CDR1 ENHRY and CDR2 SYGVKD. CDR3 loop: CAISASTRGVPNEQFF. In DNA, the CDR3 is TGTGCCATCAGCGCGTCTACTAGGGGAGTACCCAATGAGCAGTTCTTC.

This clonotype was counted a few times. This chain joins TRBV27 and TRBJ2-7, with 9 positions matching TRBD1. The V and J ends lost 7 bases and 2 bases, in that order; junction bases with no gene match: 6. CDR3 length equals 14 residues. Looked up from germline, CDR1 is MNHEY and CDR2 is SMNVEV (reference sequence). The CDR3 region is CASTPGTGTYEQYF. The CDR3 nucleotides read TGTGCCAGCACTCCCGGGACAGGGACCTACGAGCAGTACTTC.

Note on this clonotype: A junction boundary mismatches the germline segment, possibly from a read error. The chain recombines TRBV5-1 with TRBJ2-7, with 9 nucleotides matching TRBD1. This CDR3 is 17 amino acids long. Germline V gene lookup returns CDR1 SGHRS and CDR2 YFSETQ. The CDR3 nucleotides read TGCGCCAGCAGCTTAGAGCCACCCGGGACAGGGACCTACGACCAGTACTTC. Protein: CASSLEPPGTGTYDQYF.

The CDR3 protein is CASSLGDLLYGYTF. CDR3 DNA: TGCGCCAGCAGCTTAGGCGATCTTCTCTATGGCTACACCTTC. The chain couples TRBV5-1 to TRBJ1-2, with unresolved D. This CDR3 comprises 14 residues. V was pared by 2 bases and J by 4 bases, with 12 bases between. The germline gives CDR1 SGHRS, CDR2 YFSETQ.

This clonotype appeared a few times. V usage is TRBV4-2 and J usage is TRBJ1-2; D may be TRBD1 (5 bases). The V gene's germline CDR1 is LGHNA and CDR2 YNFKEQ. The length of the CDR3 is 17 residues. V lost 0 bases, J lost 14 bases, and 28 bases lay in between. CDR3 loop: CASSQDLVRDVAKIYTF. The CDR3 coding sequence is TGTGCCAGCAGCCAAGATCTAGTGAGGGACGTTGCCAAGATCTATACCTTC.

The table lists this clonotype with a few counts. The J gene is TRBJ2-7, the V gene TRBV12-3 or TRBV12-4, with 7 bases lining up with TRBD1. The CDR3 totals 14 residues. Trimming at V came to 4 bases and at J to 3 bases, leaving 6 bases not matched to a gene. The CDR3 protein is CASSWDRGGYEQYF. Here the CDR3 DNA reads TGTGCCAGCAGTTGGGACAGAGGGGGCTACGAGCAGTACTTC.

This clonotype was recorded many times. The chain uses TRBV5-6 and TRBJ2-1; D may correspond to TRBD1 or TRBD2 (5 bases each). Trimming pared 4 bases from V and 3 bases from J, leaving 17 bases between. Germline loops: CDR1 SGHDT, CDR2 YYEEEE. The CDR3 totals 16 residues. This CDR3 is CASSPEAGNFYNEQFF. CDR3 in DNA: TGTGCCAGCAGCCCGGAGGCAGGGAATTTCTACAATGAGCAGTTCTTC.

There are many counts of this clonotype. The V gene is TRBV4-1, the J gene TRBJ2-1; TRBD1 matches at 9 bases. This CDR3 spans 17 amino acids. The trim removed 0 bases at V and 7 bases at J, leaving 10 bases unmatched. Per the germline V gene, CDR1 is MGHRA and CDR2 is YSYEKL. The chain's CDR3 is CASSQDPGGTGWNEQFF. The CDR3, as DNA: TGCGCCAGCAGCCAAGATCCCGGTGGGACAGGGTGGAATGAGCAGTTCTTC.

There are many counts of this clonotype. The chain employs TRBV28 and TRBJ1-1; TRBD1 is a possible D gene (6 bases). V was trimmed by 5 bases and J by 2 bases, leaving 15 bases between them. This CDR3 has 15 amino acids. The germline V gene encodes CDR1 MDHEN and CDR2 SYDVKM. The CDR3 sequence is CASSKTGLPNTEAFF. DNA for the CDR3: TGTGCCAGCAGTAAAACAGGGCTTCCTAACACTGAAGCTTTCTTT.

At least ten counts were recorded for this clonotype. The V call is TRBV5-6, the J call TRBJ2-1; 7 nucleotides agree with TRBD1. CDR3 size: 16 residues. Per germline, CDR1 SGHDT and CDR2 YYEEEE. The junction had 4 bases not matched to a gene; V was cut back by 1 base and J by 0 bases. CDR3 sequence reads: CASSLTGESSYNEQFF. The CDR3, as DNA: TGTGCCAGCAGCTTGACAGGGGAGAGCTCCTACAATGAGCAGTTCTTC.

The chain recombines TRBV11-2 with TRBJ2-4; 16 nucleotides align to TRBD2. V shed 5 bases and J 2 bases; nucleotides not matched to a gene: 6. The CDR3 totals 18 residues. Germline V lookup: CDR1 SGHAT, CDR2 FQNNGV. CDR3 bases: TGTGCCAGCAGCCTGGGACTAGCGGGAGGGAAATCCAAAAACATTCAGTACTTC. Protein: CASSLGLAGGKSKNIQYF.

This clonotype was detected only a few times. The gene calls are TRBV24-1 and TRBJ2-1, with D perhaps matching TRBD1 or TRBD2 (6 bases each). This CDR3 has 14 residues. V lost 9 bases and J 5 bases, leaving 16 bases between the germline ends. The germline gives CDR1 KGHDR, CDR2 SFDVKD. CDR3 nucleotide sequence: TGTGCCACCTCCGGGACGGGGGCCCACAATGAGCAGTTCTTC. It translates to CATSGTGAHNEQFF.

This clonotype showed up many times. The V gene is TRBV7-9, the J gene TRBJ1-2; D is perhaps TRBD1 (5 bases). Trimming removed 3 bases from V and 4 bases from J, with 9 bases in between. CDR3 size: 13 residues. CDR1 and CDR2 (germline): SEHNR, FQNEAQ (reference sequence). The CDR3 DNA is TGTGCCAGCAGCTTCAGGGAGGGCTATGGCTACACCTTC. Encoded protein: CASSFREGYGYTF.

The CDR3 DNA is TGCAGCGTTGGGGGGGGACAGGGGGACATCTACGAGCAGTACTTC. Translated, it gives CSVGGGQGDIYEQYF. The J gene is TRBJ2-7, the V gene TRBV29-1, with 11 positions matching TRBD1. This CDR3 region has 15 residues. Germline CDR1 is SQVTM and CDR2 is ANQGSEA. The V and J ends lost 4 bases and 3 bases, in that order; junction bases with no gene match: 8.

This clonotype has ten or more counts. The chain uses TRBV9 and TRBJ2-1, with D perhaps being TRBD1 or TRBD2 (5 bases each). Germline lookup yields CDR1 SGDLS and CDR2 YYNGEE. The CDR3 loop spans 15 amino acids. V was cut by 3 bases and J by 4 bases, with 14 bases left in between. Written as DNA, the CDR3 is TGTGCCAGCAGCGAGGGACCCAGAAATTACAATGAGCAGTTCTTC. It translates to CASSEGPRNYNEQFF. The whole variable domain, remainder taken from reference TRBV9 and TRBJ2-1, is DSGVTQTPKHLITATGQRVTLRCSPRSGDLSVYWYQQSLDQGLQFLIQYYNGEERAKGNILERFSAQQFPDLHSELNLSSLELGDSALYFCASSEGPRNYNEQFFGPGTRLTVL.

This rearrangement joins TRBV4-1 to TRBJ2-7; 9 nucleotides agree with TRBD2. Germline CDR1 reads MGHRA; CDR2 reads YSYEKL. The CDR3 spans 15 residues. V was clipped by 1 base and J by 4 bases; unmatched bases: 5. The CDR3 here is CASSQGETSGYEQYF. The CDR3 bases are TGCGCCAGCAGCCAAGGCGAGACTAGCGGTTACGAGCAGTACTTC.

The CDR3 is CASSMGETLDEQFF. CDR3 bases: TGTGCCAGTAGTATGGGAGAGACACTCGATGAGCAGTTCTTC. V gene TRBV19 combines with J gene TRBJ2-1; perhaps TRBD2 as D (5 bases). CDR1 LNHDA and CDR2 SQIVND come from the germline V gene (reference sequence). V dropped 3 bases and J dropped 8 bases, with 14 bases sitting between them. This CDR3 has 14 residues.

This sequence joins TRBV4-1 and TRBJ2-1; TRBD1 might be the D (5 bases). The V end lost 1 base, the J end lost 9 bases, and 13 bases lay between the germline ends. Germline V gene lookup returns CDR1 MGHRA and CDR2 YSYEKL. The CDR3 runs 14 residues. The CDR3 region is CASSQVSGATEQFF. The CDR3 coding sequence is TGCGCCAGCAGCCAAGTGTCTGGGGCCACTGAGCAGTTCTTC.

The V call is TRBV29-1, the J call TRBJ2-7; no definite D call. Trimming took off 7 bases at V and 5 bases at J, with 9 bases between the two ends. This CDR3 spans 10 amino acids. Per germline, CDR1 SQVTM and CDR2 ANQGSEA. CDR3 region: CSAMYHEQYF. The CDR3 coding sequence is TGCAGCGCTATGTACCACGAGCAGTACTTC.